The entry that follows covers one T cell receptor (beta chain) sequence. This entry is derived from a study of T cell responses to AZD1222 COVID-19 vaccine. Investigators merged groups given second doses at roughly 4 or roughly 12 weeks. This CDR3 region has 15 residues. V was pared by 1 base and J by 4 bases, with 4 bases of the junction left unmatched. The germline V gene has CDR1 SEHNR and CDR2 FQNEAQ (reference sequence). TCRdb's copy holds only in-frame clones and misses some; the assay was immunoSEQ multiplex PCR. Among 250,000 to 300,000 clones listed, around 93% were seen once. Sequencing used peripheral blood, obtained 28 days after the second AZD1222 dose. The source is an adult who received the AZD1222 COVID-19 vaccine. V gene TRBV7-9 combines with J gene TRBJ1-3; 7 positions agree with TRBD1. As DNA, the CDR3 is TGTGCCAGCAGCTTAGGGACAGGTCCAGGAAACACCATATATTTT. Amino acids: CASSLGTGPGNTIYF.